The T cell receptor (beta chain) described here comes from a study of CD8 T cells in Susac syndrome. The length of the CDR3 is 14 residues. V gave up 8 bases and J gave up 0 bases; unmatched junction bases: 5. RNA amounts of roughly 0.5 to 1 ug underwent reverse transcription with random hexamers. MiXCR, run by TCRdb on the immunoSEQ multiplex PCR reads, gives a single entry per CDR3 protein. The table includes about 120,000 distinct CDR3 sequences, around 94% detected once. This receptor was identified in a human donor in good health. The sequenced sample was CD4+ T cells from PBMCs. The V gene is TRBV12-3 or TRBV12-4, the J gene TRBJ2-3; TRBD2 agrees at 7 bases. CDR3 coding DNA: TGTGCCAGCGGGGCGACTAGCAGCACAGATACGCAGTATTTT. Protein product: CASGATSSTDTQYF.